One sample yielded the 32 T cell receptor beta chains listed below, sequenced in a study of blood T cell repertoires in COVID-19. The data were produced by immunoSEQ multiplex PCR, yet TCRdb's version contains in-frame clones alone and is incomplete. There are around 480,000 clones in the sample; 75% to 90% occur only once, and around 0.64% lies in the top ten. What was sequenced was PBMCs or T cells enriched from blood (not recorded which). The receptor set was obtained from a woman under 30 who had recovered from COVID-19.

This clone was picked up a small number of times. The J gene is TRBJ1-2, the V gene TRBV4-1, with 9 nucleotides matching TRBD1. Germline V CDR1 and CDR2: MGHRA, YSYEKL. The V gene end was trimmed by 4 bases and the J gene end by 12 bases; junction bases not matched to a gene: 18. This CDR3 is built from 16 residues. The CDR3 loop reads CASSPDMDRGLSGDTF. DNA for the CDR3: TGCGCCAGCAGCCCCGATATGGACAGGGGCCTATCTGGAGACACCTTC.

The CDR3 sequence is CASTQEFGNEKLFF. CDR3 bases: TGTGCCAGCACCCAGGAATTTGGTAATGAAAAACTGTTTTTT. The chain links TRBV2 to TRBJ1-4; D is uncertain. Trimming shortened V by 7 bases and J by 4 bases, and 13 bases separated the two germline ends. Germline values: CDR1 SNHLY, CDR2 FYNNEI. The CDR3 runs 14 residues.

The V call is TRBV6-5, the J call TRBJ1-2; possibly TRBD1 for D (5 bases). Between the trimmed V and J ends, which lost 5 bases and 6 bases, there was a span of 16 bases. Germline lookup yields CDR1 MNHEY and CDR2 SVGAGI. CDR3 length: 14 residues. DNA of the CDR3: TGTGCCAGCAGTCGAAACCAAGGGGCAGATGGCTACACCTTC. It is translated as CASSRNQGADGYTF.

The rearrangement links TRBV28 to TRBJ1-2; tentatively, D is TRBD1 (5 bases). V lost 3 bases, J lost 6 bases, and 20 bases lay in between. The V gene's germline CDR1 is MDHEN and CDR2 SYDVKM. The CDR3 is made up of 16 amino acids. The CDR3 sequence: CASSLAATEDKDGYTF. In DNA form, the CDR3 reads TGTGCCAGCAGTTTGGCAGCGACAGAGGATAAGGATGGCTACACCTTC.

The rearrangement links TRBV10-1 to TRBJ2-1; 12 nucleotides line up with TRBD2. Trimming removed 0 bases from V and 4 bases from J; junction bases left unmatched: 7. The CDR3 spans 18 residues. Germline lookup yields CDR1 WNHNN and CDR2 SYGVQD (reference sequence). CDR3 nucleotide sequence: TGCGCCAGCAGTGAGTCGGTACGGACTAGCGGGGTGTACAATGAGCAGTTCTTC. This encodes CASSESVRTSGVYNEQFF.

CDR3 nucleotides: TGTGCCAGCAGCTTAGGGATGGGACTAGATGGCAATGAGCAGTTCTTC. The encoded protein is CASSLGMGLDGNEQFF. The chain has TRBV7-9 and TRBJ2-1; 8 nucleotides agree with TRBD2. The CDR3 totals 16 residues. V lost 1 base and J lost 6; bases outside the gene matches: 8. The germline V gene encodes CDR1 SEHNR and CDR2 FQNEAQ (reference sequence).

The chain is built from TRBV3-1 (or the pseudogene TRBV3-2) and TRBJ1-2; D gene ambiguous. The CDR3 is made up of 13 amino acids. V was trimmed by 4 bases and J by 1 base, leaving 7 bases between them. Germline-derived CDR1 and CDR2 are LGHDT and YNNKEL (reference sequence). CDR3 region: CASSLQLNYGYTF. DNA for the CDR3: TGTGCCAGCAGCCTACAGCTTAACTATGGCTACACCTTC.

The rearrangement uses TRBV30 and TRBJ1-4; 7 positions match TRBD1. CDR1 is GTSNPN, CDR2 SVGIG, per germline (reference sequence). J was trimmed by 4 bases and V by 2 bases; bases with no gene match: 16. This CDR3 comprises 18 residues. For the CDR3, the DNA is TGTGCCTGGAGTCCAACCGAGGAGGGGACAGATTATAATGAAAAACTGTTTTTT. As protein: CAWSPTEEGTDYNEKLFF.

This chain uses TRBV5-1 with TRBJ2-1; D is undetermined. The CDR3 length is 14 residues. CDR1 is SGHRS and CDR2 is YFSETQ in the germline V gene. The V end lost 4 bases, the J end lost 1 base, and 9 bases lay between the germline ends. The chain's CDR3 is CASSQVPSYNEQFF. The DNA for the CDR3 is TGCGCCAGCAGCCAGGTCCCGTCCTACAATGAGCAGTTCTTC.

This chain links TRBV5-1 with TRBJ1-4; D may be TRBD1 (6 bases). Looked up from germline, CDR1 is SGHRS and CDR2 is YFSETQ. CDR3 length: 14 residues. Trimming left V 5 bases short and J 0 bases short, with 8 bases between. The CDR3 nucleotides read TGCGCCAGCAGTAGGACAGCAACTAATGAAAAACTGTTTTTT. It yields the protein CASSRTATNEKLFF.

This chain connects TRBV3-1 (or the pseudogene TRBV3-2) to TRBJ2-3, with 10 bases fitting TRBD2. V gave up 0 bases and J gave up 3 bases; unmatched junction bases: 15. CDR1 is LGHDT, CDR2 YNNKEL, per germline (reference sequence). This CDR3 contains 20 residues. The CDR3 region is CASSQDRPSGGARGTDTQYF. In DNA, the CDR3 is TGTGCCAGCAGCCAAGATCGCCCGAGCGGGGGGGCCCGGGGGACAGATACGCAGTATTTT.

This chain connects TRBV7-9 to TRBJ1-1; 8 bases map to TRBD1. Germline CDR1 is SEHNR and CDR2 is FQNEAQ (reference sequence). V trimming: 5 bases; J trimming: 5 bases; junction bases outside the gene matches: 13. This CDR3 is 16 amino acids long. The CDR3 region is CASSPTTGGLETEAFF. The CDR3, as DNA: TGTGCCAGCAGCCCTACCACAGGGGGTCTGGAGACTGAAGCTTTCTTT.

This chain joins TRBV11-2 and TRBJ1-6; D not certain. With 5 bases removed from V and 14 bases from J, the gap between germline ends came to 25 bases. CDR1 and CDR2 (germline): SGHAT, FQNNGV. The CDR3 spans 16 residues. The CDR3 loop is CASSRKTGIAVVALHF. DNA of the CDR3: TGTGCCAGCAGCCGTAAGACCGGGATTGCGGTAGTTGCCCTCCACTTT. Full variable domain (remainder filled in from reference TRBV11-2 and TRBJ1-6): EAGVAQSPRYKIIEKRQSVAFWCNPISGHATLYWYQQILGQGPKLLIQFQNNGVVDDSQLPKDRFSAERLKGVDSTLKIQPAKLEDSAVYLCASSRKTGIAVVALHFGNGTRLTVT.

This chain uses TRBV2 with TRBJ1-1; D is unresolved. The length of the CDR3 is 14 residues. Trimming removed 7 bases from V and 0 bases from J, with 12 bases in between. Germline CDR1 reads SNHLY; CDR2 reads FYNNEI. The CDR3 DNA sequence: TGTGCCAGCATGCTCGATCCGGTGAACACTGAAGCTTTCTTT. It specifies CASMLDPVNTEAFF.

The J gene is TRBJ2-5, the V gene TRBV28, with 12 bases lining up with TRBD2. CDR1 is MDHEN and CDR2 is SYDVKM in the germline V gene. The CDR3 consists of 14 residues. V lost 6 bases to trimming and J lost 2 bases; unmatched junction nucleotides: 1. CDR3 bases: TGTGCCAGCAGGCTAGCGGGGGGGCAAGAGACCCAGTACTTC. Translated: CASRLAGGQETQYF.

The chain is built from TRBV7-2 and TRBJ1-2; TRBD1 matches at 8 bases. J gave up 7 bases and V 4 bases, and 8 bases lay outside the gene matches. In germline, CDR1 is SGHTA, CDR2 FQGNSA. There are 14 residues in the CDR3. The CDR3 reads CASSWARQGSGYTF. CDR3 DNA: TGTGCCAGCAGCTGGGCGAGACAGGGGAGTGGCTACACCTTC.

The chain has TRBV9 and TRBJ2-7; D perhaps matches TRBD1 (5 bases). V lost 4 bases and J 1 base, leaving 12 bases between the germline ends. Germline V gives CDR1 SGDLS, CDR2 YYNGEE. CDR3 length: 14 residues. The CDR3 nucleotides read TGTGCCAGCAGCTCCCTCCAGGGATCCTACGAGCAGTACTTC. It is translated as CASSSLQGSYEQYF.

This sequence joins TRBV14 and TRBJ2-2; no firm D call. V lost 2 bases, J lost 5 bases, and 12 bases lay in between. Per the germline V gene, CDR1 is SGHDN and CDR2 is FVKESK. The length of the CDR3 is 15 residues. The CDR3 reads CASSQLGAGTGELFF. CDR3 in DNA: TGTGCCAGCAGCCAATTGGGCGCTGGAACCGGGGAGCTGTTTTTT.

The gene calls are TRBV11-2 and TRBJ1-5, with TRBD1 matching 8 bases. This CDR3 has 15 residues. The J segment lost 2 bases and the V segment lost 6 bases, leaving 6 bases of the junction unmatched. Germline-derived CDR1 and CDR2 are SGHAT and FQNNGV. CDR3 in amino acids: CASSSDREGNQPQHF. CDR3 coding DNA: TGTGCCAGCAGTTCGGACAGGGAGGGCAATCAGCCCCAGCATTTT. Variable domain in full (rest from reference TRBV11-2 and TRBJ1-5): EAGVAQSPRYKIIEKRQSVAFWCNPISGHATLYWYQQILGQGPKLLIQFQNNGVVDDSQLPKDRFSAERLKGVDSTLKIQPAKLEDSAVYLCASSSDREGNQPQHFGDGTRLSIL.

This chain connects TRBV19 to TRBJ1-2; D call uncertain. Between the trimmed V and J ends, which lost 3 bases and 4 bases, there was a span of 9 bases. The CDR3 has 13 amino acids. CDR1 and CDR2 (germline): LNHDA, SQIVND (reference sequence). The chain's CDR3 is CASSMRAVYGYTF. DNA of the CDR3: TGTGCCAGTAGTATGCGGGCCGTCTATGGCTACACCTTC.

This clone appeared once. The V call is TRBV5-1, the J call TRBJ2-3; D unresolved. In germline, CDR1 is SGHRS, CDR2 YFSETQ. The ends were cut back, 0 bases at V and 0 bases at J, with 11 bases in the middle. This CDR3 has 16 residues. The chain's CDR3 is CASSLGPTPSTDTQYF. CDR3 in DNA: TGCGCCAGCAGCTTGGGGCCCACACCTAGCACAGATACGCAGTATTTT.

The chain recombines TRBV6-5 with TRBJ2-7, with TRBD2 identical over 7 bases. Per the germline V gene, CDR1 is MNHEY and CDR2 is SVGAGI. There are 13 residues in the CDR3. The ends lost 10 bases at V and 4 bases at J; junction bases unmatched: 10. CDR3 residues: CATHRTRGYEQYF. The CDR3 DNA sequence: TGTGCCACCCACAGGACTAGAGGTTACGAGCAGTACTTC.

This clone was detected a few times. One end of the junction does not line up with germline, which may come from a read error. This chain connects TRBV10-3 to TRBJ1-1; tentative D call: TRBD1 (5 bases). Germline CDR1 is ENHRY and CDR2 is SYGVKD. The CDR3 contains 16 residues. The CDR3 loop reads CAIRATPAAGVPPTQF. CDR3 nucleotides: TGTGCCATCAGGGCCACCCCGGCGGCGGGGGTTCCTCCTACGCAATTT.

This clone was detected once. CDR3 nucleotide sequence: TGTGCCAGCAGTCCCGCGGTTGACAGCAGAGACAATGAGCAGTTCTTC. Translation gives CASSPAVDSRDNEQFF. The J gene is TRBJ2-1, the V gene TRBV27, with D perhaps matching TRBD1 (5 bases). With 5 bases removed from V and 5 bases from J, the gap between germline ends came to 19 bases. The germline gives CDR1 MNHEY, CDR2 SMNVEV (reference sequence). The CDR3 runs 16 residues.

J is TRBJ1-6 and V is TRBV28, with D maybe TRBD1 (6 bases). Trimming removed 10 bases from V and 8 bases from J, with 12 bases in between. Per germline, CDR1 MDHEN and CDR2 SYDVKM. The CDR3 covers 12 residues. CDR3 protein: CATDSRDSPLHF. Here the CDR3 DNA reads TGTGCCACGGACAGTAGGGATTCACCCCTCCACTTT.

Points on this clone: No conserved phenylalanine or tryptophan is present at the end of the CDR3, so a read error is the likely explanation. The limits of the CDR3 on the DNA are not certain, so only TCRdb's listed CDR3 is given. The chain links TRBV6-5 to TRBJ1-2; the DNA was not used to check the table's D call, TRBD1. Germline CDR1 MNHEY, CDR2 SVGAGI. From its first to its last residue, the CDR3 has 14 amino acids. CDR3 in amino acids: CASRISQTGRLHLA.

This clone has just a few counts. This chain connects TRBV2 to TRBJ1-4, with 10 bases that match TRBD1. V was clipped by 1 base and J by 5 bases; unmatched bases: 7. In germline, CDR1 is SNHLY, CDR2 FYNNEI. The CDR3 contains 17 residues. CDR3 bases: TGTGCCAGCAGTGAAGGGACAGGGGGGGGACCGAATGAAAAACTGTTTTTT. This sequence encodes CASSEGTGGGPNEKLFF.

This rearrangement joins TRBV4-1 to TRBJ1-2; 10 bases align to TRBD1. Germline V lookup: CDR1 MGHRA, CDR2 YSYEKL. The CDR3 sequence is 13 residues long. Trimming at V came to 4 bases and at J to 10 bases, leaving 6 bases not matched to a gene. The CDR3 loop reads CASSLGTGDVYTF. In nucleotides, the CDR3 is TGCGCCAGCAGCCTAGGGACAGGGGACGTCTACACCTTC.

DNA for the CDR3: TGTGCCAGCAGCCTCCGGTTTGGGCGGGCCCTAAGCACAGATACGCAGTATTTT. It encodes CASSLRFGRALSTDTQYF. The chain uses TRBV7-9 and TRBJ2-3, with D possibly being TRBD2 (5 bases). The germline V and J ends were trimmed by 5 bases and 0 bases, with 21 bases remaining between them. Germline V CDR1 and CDR2: SEHNR, FQNEAQ (reference sequence). There are 18 residues in the CDR3.

This sequence joins TRBV5-1 and TRBJ2-3, with unresolved D. Trimming removed 4 bases from V and 2 bases from J, with 11 bases in between. Per the germline V gene, CDR1 is SGHRS and CDR2 is YFSETQ. The length of the CDR3 is 14 residues. The CDR3 sequence is CASSIDTSTDTQYF. The CDR3 nucleotides are TGCGCCAGCAGCATCGACACATCCACAGATACGCAGTATTTT. Looking up the rest from reference TRBV5-1 and TRBJ2-3 gives the full variable domain: KAGVTQTPRYLIKTRGQQVTLSCSPISGHRSVSWYQQTPGQGLQFLFEYFSETQRNKGNFPGRFSGRQFSNSRSEMNVSTLELGDSALYLCASSIDTSTDTQYFGPGTRLTVL.

V is TRBV30 and J is TRBJ2-5; D may be TRBD2 (6 bases). Per the germline V gene, CDR1 is GTSNPN and CDR2 is SVGIG (reference sequence). The CDR3 has 13 residues. V was pared by 3 bases and J by 7 bases, with 15 bases between. For the CDR3, the DNA is TGTGCCTGGAGCTCCCCGGGGGTTTGGACCCAGTACTTC. This gives the protein CAWSSPGVWTQYF.

Points on this clone: Other DNA variants within this sample encode the same CDR3. V is TRBV30 and J is TRBJ1-1; 10 nucleotides line up with TRBD1. This CDR3 comprises 13 residues. Germline V CDR1 and CDR2: GTSNPN, SVGIG (reference sequence). V was pared by 1 base and J by 5 bases, with 1 base of the junction left unmatched. DNA for the CDR3: TGTGCCTGGAGTGGGGACAGGGGTACTGAAGCTTTCTTT. Its protein product is CAWSGDRGTEAFF. The entire variable domain, with the rest obtained from reference TRBV30 and TRBJ1-1, is as follows: SQTIHQWPATLVQPVGSPLSLECTVEGTSNPNLYWYRQAAGRGLQLLFYSVGIGQISSEVPQNLSASRPQDRQFILSSKKLLLSDSGFYLCAWSGDRGTEAFFGQGTRLTVV.